These 12 T cell receptor beta chains were all obtained from the same sample, sequenced in a study of long-term antiretroviral therapy in people with HIV. Sequencing used immunoSEQ v3.0 at survey level. Clones were read by immunoSEQ multiplex PCR, and TCRdb kept only the in-frame ones, dropping some. The repertoire has 15,000 to 20,000 clones, 75% to 85% of them found once; the top ten carry approximately 4.2%. The sequencing used unsorted PBMCs, collected 0.1 years before starting antiretroviral therapy. These receptors were collected from a man younger than 35 with HIV.

This clone was recorded once. This chain connects TRBV2 to TRBJ2-7; 9 bases map to TRBD2. Germline V gene sequence: CDR1 SNHLY, CDR2 FYNNEI. J was trimmed by 6 bases and V by 3 bases; bases with no gene match: 9. The CDR3 has 15 amino acids. The CDR3 sequence: CASSDPGLAFTEQYF. In DNA form, the CDR3 reads TGTGCCAGCAGTGACCCGGGACTAGCCTTTACCGAGCAGTACTTC.

This clone has only one observation. The chain links TRBV4-3 to TRBJ2-2, with a weak D call TRBD2 (6 bases). Trimming pared 1 base from V and 0 bases from J, leaving 12 bases between. Germline assignment: CDR1 LGHNA and CDR2 YSLEER. The CDR3 is 17 residues long. The CDR3 DNA reads as TGCGCCAGCAGCCAAGTGTTGCGGGACCCGAACACCGGGGAGCTGTTTTTT. Residues: CASSQVLRDPNTGELFF.

The chain links TRBV5-1 to TRBJ1-5, with 7 bases that match TRBD1. The CDR3 extends over 15 amino acids. CDR1 is SGHRS, CDR2 YFSETQ, per germline. V shed 0 bases and J 1 base; nucleotides not matched to a gene: 1. The CDR3 DNA sequence: TGCGCCAGCAGCTTGGAGGGGGCGAGCAATCAGCCCCAGCATTTT. Translating gives CASSLEGASNQPQHF.

The chain recombines TRBV5-1 with TRBJ2-5; a possible D gene is TRBD2 (6 bases). The better agreement between TRBJ2-7 and the DNA end casts doubt on the J call. The CDR3 consists of 17 residues. The germline CDR1 and CDR2 sequences are SGHRS and YFSETQ. The CDR3 protein is CASSLERVGDVGYEQYF. The CDR3 DNA is TGCGCCAGCAGCTTGGAGCGGGTAGGGGACGTTGGTTACGAGCAGTACTTC.

The chain uses TRBV5-8 and TRBJ2-1; D is undetermined. The CDR3 spans 14 residues. The V and J ends lost 2 bases and 6 bases respectively, with 12 bases between them. Per germline, CDR1 SGHTS and CDR2 YDEGEE. The CDR3, as DNA: TGTGCCAGCAGCTTCCACGACACCATCAATGAGCAGTTCTTC. Protein product: CASSFHDTINEQFF.

The chain joins TRBV6-1 to TRBJ2-3; TRBD2 aligns across 11 bases. In germline, CDR1 is MNHNS, CDR2 SASEGT. With V trimmed by 6 bases and J by 0 bases, 2 bases remained unmatched. The CDR3 loop spans 15 amino acids. The CDR3 loop reads CASSRLAGSTDTQYF. The CDR3 DNA reads TGTGCCAGCAGCCGACTAGCGGGAAGCACAGATACGCAGTATTTT.

This chain joins TRBV5-1 and TRBJ2-1; 11 nucleotides match TRBD2. Germline V gene lookup returns CDR1 SGHRS and CDR2 YFSETQ. V shed 2 bases, J shed 4 bases, and the junction held 5 bases outside the gene matches. The CDR3 length is 16 residues. Here the CDR3 reads CASSFRASGGYNEQFF. The CDR3 nucleotides are TGCGCCAGCAGCTTTCGGGCTAGCGGGGGGTACAATGAGCAGTTCTTC.

The chain couples TRBV28 to TRBJ2-7; 8 bases map to TRBD2. The CDR3 sequence is 16 residues long. Germline V CDR1 and CDR2: MDHEN, SYDVKM. J lost 1 base, V lost 2 bases, and 7 bases had no gene match. In DNA form, the CDR3 reads TGTGCCAGCAGTTTAGGTGTGGCGGGAGGATCCTACGAGCAGTACTTC. Protein sequence: CASSLGVAGGSYEQYF.

This sequence joins TRBV14 and TRBJ2-3; D might be TRBD2 (5 bases). V was cut by 3 bases and J by 5 bases, with 18 bases left in between. Germline assignment: CDR1 SGHDN and CDR2 FVKESK. CDR3 length equals 16 residues. The CDR3 here is CASSHGTGSSRDTQYF. CDR3 nucleotides: TGTGCCAGCAGCCATGGAACGGGAAGTTCGAGAGATACGCAGTATTTT.

Regarding this clone: One end of the junction is discordant with germline, which a read error may explain. The CDR3 DNA follows: TGCGCCAGCAGTCCTGTCCGACTCATACTCTCCTACGGGCAGTACTTC. Amino acid sequence: CASSPVRLILSYGQYF. The rearrangement uses TRBV23-1 and TRBJ2-7; no firm D call. TRBV23-1 is annotated as an ORF whose role is uncertain. CDR3 length: 16 residues.

The rearrangement links TRBV5-1 to TRBJ2-3; 7 positions match TRBD2. With 6 bases clipped from V and 4 bases from J, the junction kept 11 bases outside the gene matches. Germline CDR1 and CDR2: SGHRS and YFSETQ. There are 15 residues in the CDR3. The CDR3, as DNA: TGCGCCAGCAAACCGACTAGCCGGTCGGCAGATACGCAGTATTTT. The encoded protein is CASKPTSRSADTQYF.

V gene TRBV5-4 combines with J gene TRBJ2-1; no firm D call. The CDR3 length is 13 residues. V was shortened by 0 bases and J by 5 bases, with 6 bases between the two germline ends. Germline-derived CDR1 and CDR2 are SGHNT and YYREEE (reference sequence). CDR3 protein: CASSLGPDNEQFF. The CDR3 nucleotides are TGTGCCAGCAGCTTGGGACCTGACAATGAGCAGTTCTTC. Full variable domain (missing parts from reference TRBV5-4 and TRBJ2-1): ETGVTQSPTHLIKTRGQQVTLRCSSQSGHNTVSWYQQALGQGPQFIFQYYREEENGRGNFPPRFSGLQFPNYSSELNVNALELDDSALYLCASSLGPDNEQFFGPGTRLTVL.